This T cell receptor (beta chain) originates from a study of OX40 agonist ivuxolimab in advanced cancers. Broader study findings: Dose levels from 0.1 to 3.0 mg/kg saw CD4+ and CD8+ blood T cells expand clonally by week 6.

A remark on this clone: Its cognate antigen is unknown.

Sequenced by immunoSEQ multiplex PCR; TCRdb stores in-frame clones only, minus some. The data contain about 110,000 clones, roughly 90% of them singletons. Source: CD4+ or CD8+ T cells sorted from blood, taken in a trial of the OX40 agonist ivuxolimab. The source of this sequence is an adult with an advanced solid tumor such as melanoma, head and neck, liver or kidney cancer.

The CDR3 sequence: CASSSRRTAQEKLFF. CDR3 DNA sequence: TGTGCCAGCAGCAGCCGACGGACAGCCCAGGAAAAACTGTTTTTT. The chain recombines TRBV7-9 with TRBJ1-4, with D possibly matching TRBD1 (6 bases). The CDR3 runs 15 residues. V dropped 5 bases and J dropped 8 bases, with 18 bases sitting between them. Germline V CDR1 and CDR2: SEHNR, FQNEAQ (reference sequence).